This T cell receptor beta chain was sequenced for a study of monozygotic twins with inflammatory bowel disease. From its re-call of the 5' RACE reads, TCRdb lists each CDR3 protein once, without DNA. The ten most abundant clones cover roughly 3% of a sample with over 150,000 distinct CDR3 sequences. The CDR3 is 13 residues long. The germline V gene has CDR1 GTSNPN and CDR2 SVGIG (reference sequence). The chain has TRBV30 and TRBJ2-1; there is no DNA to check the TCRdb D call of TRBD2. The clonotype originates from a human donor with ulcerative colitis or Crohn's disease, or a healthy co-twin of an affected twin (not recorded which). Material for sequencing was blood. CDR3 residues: CAWSVGGDNEQFF.